This T cell receptor beta chain appears in the sequencing data of a study of beta chain features in type 1 diabetes. Study outcomes and limitations: Fewer insertions but more deletions were seen at VDJ junctions in type 1 diabetes patients. There was a moderate but significant shortening of TCRB CDR3s in all four CD4+ subsets of Type 1 diabetes patients.

The isolated RNA, all of it, was reverse transcribed, so expressed TCRB transcripts were what got sequenced. This table comes from immunoSEQ multiplex PCR, and its TCRdb copy is limited to in-frame clones, with some not included. The sample holds some 370,000 clones, 9.6% seen once. This clone was seen more than once but under ten times. Its target is unknown. Trimming removed 2 bases from V and 0 bases from J, with 5 bases in between. The CDR3 spans 14 residues. Germline V gene lookup returns CDR1 SNHLY and CDR2 FYNNEI. The receptor comes from a man aged 30-40 years with type 1 diabetes. Sequences were obtained from central memory CD4+ T cells from blood. This chain connects TRBV2 to TRBJ1-5, with D unresolved. The CDR3: CASSEQFSNQPQHF. The CDR3, as DNA: TGTGCCAGCAGTGAACAGTTTAGCAATCAGCCCCAGCATTTT.